The clone carrying this TCR beta chain has at least ten counts. This sample is part of a study of spatial heterogeneity in lung cancer. MiXCR, run by TCRdb on the 5' RACE reads, gives a single entry per CDR3 protein. The sample comprises 45,000 or so distinct CDR3 sequences, around 11% of which are singletons, and roughly 40% rests with the top ten. This CDR3 is 17 amino acids long. CDR1 LGHNA and CDR2 YNFKEQ come from the germline V gene. The V gene lost 0 bases and the J gene lost 7 bases, with 18 bases spanning the gap. Time point in this sample: sample taken at primary tumor resection. Unsorted samples of tumor, nontumor lung or frozen PBMC had their whole RNA sequenced.

The chain links TRBV4-2 to TRBJ1-4, with a possible D match to TRBD1 (5 bases). This material consisted of PBMCs, taken at surgery. This receptor was identified in a female donor with early-stage non-small cell lung cancer. The CDR3 spells CASSQDSGKRGGEKLFF. The CDR3 bases are TGTGCCAGCAGCCAAGATTCGGGCAAAAGGGGCGGTGAAAAACTGTTTTTT.